Below, 16 T cell receptor beta chains from the same sample are listed, as sequenced in a study of Graves' ophthalmopathy and Graves' hyperthyroidism. RNA transcripts were the template, and TCR beta CDR3 regions were amplified from them. HTBI primers served in a first-round RT-PCR, which a second-round multiplex PCR followed. MiXCR was run by TCRdb on the multiplex PCR reads, yielding one entry per CDR3 protein. The sample has under 250,000 distinct CDR3 sequences, 25% to 30% seen once. The specimen was peripheral blood. The origin of the receptors is a man aged 50-60 years with Graves' ophthalmopathy.

This clonotype has ten or more counts. The chain carries TRBV7-8 and TRBJ2-2; 11 positions agree with TRBD2. The length of the CDR3 is 17 residues. V shed 3 bases, J shed 2 bases, and the junction held 5 bases outside the gene matches. The germline V gene encodes CDR1 SGHVS and CDR2 FQNEAQ. In DNA form, the CDR3 reads TGTGCCAGCAGCTTGAGACTAGCGGGACAAAACACCGGGGAGCTGTTTTTT. Translating it yields CASSLRLAGQNTGELFF.

This clonotype was counted many times. The J gene is TRBJ2-5, the V gene TRBV19; TRBD1 agrees at 10 bases. The germline V gene has CDR1 LNHDA and CDR2 SQIVND (reference sequence). Trimming took 5 bases from V and 5 from J; bases not matched to a gene: 5. This CDR3 has 14 amino acids. CDR3 DNA: TGTGCCAGTAGTGCGACAGGGGGCGGGGAGACCCAGTACTTC. Residues: CASSATGGGETQYF.

This clonotype was picked up many times. The gene calls are TRBV14 and TRBJ2-5; TRBD1 agrees at 10 bases. This CDR3 is 16 amino acids long. The ends lost 4 bases at V and 2 bases at J; junction bases unmatched: 7. In germline, CDR1 is SGHDN, CDR2 FVKESK. The DNA of the CDR3 is TGTGCCAGCAGCCCGTTACCGGGACAGGGGCAAGAGACCCAGTACTTC. Its protein product is CASSPLPGQGQETQYF.

The CDR3 DNA sequence: TGTGCCAGCAGATGGGACAGGGGATGGACCGGGGAGCTGTTTTTT. Amino acid sequence: CASRWDRGWTGELFF. The V and J genes are TRBV12-3 or TRBV12-4 and TRBJ2-2; 10 positions agree with TRBD1. J was trimmed by 5 bases and V by 6 bases; bases with no gene match: 6. This CDR3 is built from 15 residues.

This clonotype was recorded many times. The rearrangement joins TRBV3-1 to TRBJ1-1, with D unclear. The V end lost 1 base, the J end lost 6 bases, and 12 bases lay between the germline ends. The CDR3 length is 14 residues. Germline V CDR1 and CDR2: LGHDT, YNNKEL (reference sequence). The DNA for the CDR3 is TGTGCCAGCAGCCAAGGGGTCCCCTCCGCTGAAGCTTTCTTT. It encodes CASSQGVPSAEAFF.

This clonotype was observed at least ten times. The J gene is TRBJ2-4, the V gene TRBV6-1, with a weak D call TRBD1 (7 bases). This CDR3 is built from 19 residues. CDR1 is MNHNS, CDR2 SASEGT, per germline. Deletions cut 4 bases from V and 1 base from J, with 23 bases between. The CDR3 DNA reads as TGTGCCAGCAGTGGTTGGAGGGGGCCCCTCAATAGGGCCAAAAACATTCAGTACTTC. Its translation is CASSGWRGPLNRAKNIQYF.

This clonotype was seen at least ten times. This chain joins TRBV7-2 and TRBJ1-2; the D gene is possibly TRBD1 (5 bases). Germline V gene data show CDR1 as SGHTA and CDR2 as FQGNSA. This CDR3 is 13 amino acids long. V lost 5 bases and J lost 8, with 15 bases in between. The CDR3 loop reads CASSDGASPGYTF. CDR3 DNA: TGTGCCAGCAGCGATGGGGCTTCGCCGGGCTACACCTTC.

This clonotype was detected ten times or more. The V gene is TRBV4-3, the J gene TRBJ1-1; TRBD1 agrees at 11 bases. Germline V gene data show CDR1 as LGHNA and CDR2 as YSLEER. The length of the CDR3 is 15 residues. Trimming took 3 bases from V and 5 from J; bases not matched to a gene: 5. CDR3 DNA sequence: TGCGCCAGCAGCCACCTGGGACAGGGGGATACTGAAGCTTTCTTT. Translating it yields CASSHLGQGDTEAFF.

The sample holds many counts of this clonotype. This sequence joins TRBV20-1 and TRBJ2-7; tentatively, D is TRBD2 (5 bases). The V gene's germline CDR1 is DFQATT and CDR2 SNEGSKA (reference sequence). V lost 2 bases and J lost 6, with 14 bases in between. This CDR3 comprises 13 residues. The CDR3 DNA reads TGCAGTGCTAGACGAGAGGGAGTGGGCGAGCAGTACTTC. Translation gives CSARREGVGEQYF.

The sample holds many counts of this clonotype. CDR3 sequence: CASSPPHGTYEQYF. CDR3 sequence (DNA): TGTGCCAGCTCACCACCGCACGGAACCTACGAGCAGTACTTC. The rearrangement uses TRBV18 and TRBJ2-7; no reliable D call. The CDR3 spans 14 residues. Between the trimmed V and J ends, which lost 0 bases and 2 bases, there was a span of 8 bases. Germline V gives CDR1 KGHSH, CDR2 LQKENI. Full variable domain (outside the CDR3, taken from reference TRBV18 and TRBJ2-7): NAGVMQNPRHLVRRRGQEARLRCSPMKGHSHVYWYRQLPEEGLKFMVYLQKENIIDESGMPKERFSAEFPKEGPSILRIQQVVRGDSAAYFCASSPPHGTYEQYFGPGTRLTVT.

V gene TRBV5-1 combines with J gene TRBJ1-6; D remains ambiguous. Deletions cut 2 bases from V and 8 bases from J, with 8 bases between. Germline assignment: CDR1 SGHRS and CDR2 YFSETQ. This CDR3 region has 13 residues. In nucleotides, the CDR3 is TGCGCCAGCAGCTTAGATCCGGATTCACCCCTCCACTTT. It is translated as CASSLDPDSPLHF.

This clonotype was picked up many times. V is TRBV6-2 or TRBV6-3 and J is TRBJ1-2; possible D gene TRBD1, 5 bases. Germline V gene lookup returns CDR1 MNHEY and CDR2 SVGEGT. Deletions cut 6 bases from V and 7 bases from J, with 24 bases between. The CDR3 has 16 amino acids. CDR3 sequence: CASSQTGTPGKRGYTF. Here the CDR3 DNA reads TGTGCCAGCAGCCAAACCGGGACCCCGGGCAAACGTGGCTACACCTTC.

The gene calls are TRBV28 and TRBJ2-7; TRBD2 matches 10 bases. The ends lost 4 bases at V and 2 bases at J; junction bases unmatched: 8. The CDR3 is made up of 16 amino acids. Germline lookup yields CDR1 MDHEN and CDR2 SYDVKM. The DNA for the CDR3 is TGTGCCAGCAGTTCCCGCAGCGGGAGGGCCCCCTACGAGCAGTACTTC. This translates into CASSSRSGRAPYEQYF.

This clonotype occurred many times. The rearrangement uses TRBV19 and TRBJ2-5; D ambiguous. Trimming took 5 bases from V and 4 from J, leaving 20 bases between them. The CDR3 consists of 16 residues. Germline V gives CDR1 LNHDA, CDR2 SQIVND (reference sequence). This CDR3 reads CASSGSLGRFGETQYF. CDR3 nucleotide sequence: TGTGCCAGTAGTGGAAGTCTCGGAAGGTTTGGAGAGACCCAGTACTTC.

V and J are TRBV6-1 and TRBJ1-1; D not resolved. The CDR3 sequence is 13 residues long. Looked up from germline, CDR1 is MNHNS and CDR2 is SASEGT. Trimming removed 5 bases at V and 1 base at J, with 8 bases between. The CDR3 loop reads CASSTHGNTEAFF. For the CDR3, the DNA is TGTGCCAGCAGTACACACGGGAACACTGAAGCTTTCTTT.

This clonotype was observed many times. The rearrangement joins TRBV4-3 to TRBJ2-7; D might be TRBD1 (5 bases). The CDR3 covers 13 residues. The V end was cut by 3 bases, the J end by 9 bases, with 15 bases between. From germline, CDR1 is LGHNA and CDR2 YSLEER. In DNA, the CDR3 is TGCGCCAGCAGCCAGAAGCCCCAGGGCCCGCAGTACTTC. Residues: CASSQKPQGPQYF.